This T cell receptor beta chain was sequenced during a study of cytomegalovirus exposure and HLA in healthy donors (dated by TCRdb to the late 2010s). Concerning the study at large: An earlier analysis of fewer than 750 of the donors reported around 280 Gb of sequence data and 95 million to 120 million unique TCR beta sequences obtained from some 200 million T cells. Because of strong linkage in the cohort, roughly five DR-DQ haplotypes were treated as single units for association and clustering. Along with the roughly 700-subject first cohort, a separate validation cohort of over a hundred different subjects was used. Across approximately 400 genotyped donors of the cohort, an average of 235,054 unique TCR beta nucleotide sequences per donor were sequenced, and roughly 20% of those sequences were non-productive. Donor age, sex, ethnicity and CMV serostatus were collected together with the repertoire data. Typing coverage varied by locus: roughly 620-640 donors for A, B, C, DRB1 and DQB1; some 520 for DQA1; more than 600 for DPA1; some 470 for DPB1. A later analysis re-examined previously published TCR beta repertoires from roughly 720 donors and added high-resolution HLA genotyping to investigate patterns of TCR occurrence. In the later analysis, no new phenotypic data were used to find candidate immune exposures; instead, reliance was placed on TCR beta sequences and their occurrence across donors. The genetic ancestry cluster associated with self-reported Caucasian donors included over 80% of the roughly 360 genotyped donors. A later genetic analysis used genome-wide SNP genotypes for about 65% of the 666 donors, treating that subset as a discovery cohort. To decide whether each TCR beta V gene segment behaved as functional or pseudogenic, an earlier analysis of several hundred of the donors relied on high-throughput TCR beta sequencing. The study used immunosequencing to profile the T cell repertoires of 666 subjects and linked those repertoires to cytomegalovirus serostatus. About 300 gigabases of sequencing data and 80 million or so unique TCR sequences were included in an early release covering over 600 HLA-typed donors. High-throughput TCR immunosequencing, statistical association of individual TCRs with disease status, and machine learning were combined to predict cytomegalovirus infection status. The study aimed to test whether signatures of past pathogen exposure could be identified by cataloging public T cell receptors. Every discovery cohort repertoire had been produced on one sequencing platform. HLA typing included class I and class II loci at four-digit resolution.

Results and caveats for the whole study, not just this receptor: Assigning TCR associations to individual alleles was difficult when HLA alleles, especially DR and DQ, strongly co-occurred. A further reported finding was that TCR beta sequences accurately predicted the HLA-A and HLA-B alleles for most subjects in the first cohort. According to the authors, the approach could potentially be generalized to other disease states and immunological phenotypes. While some public TCRs were present in many individuals, most TCR sequences turned up only very rarely across donors. In a later analysis, TCR association rates were found to vary across HLA loci, with the most associated TCRs seen for DRB1 alleles and the fewest for HLA-C alleles. According to a later genetic analysis, donors in an Asian-associated ancestry cluster had fewer N-insertions in productive TCRs than the approximately 700-donor mean. Presence/absence analyses assumed roughly uniform sequencing depth across donors, an assumption that may not hold. Correlated functional status among segregating V segments might be attributable to linkage disequilibrium, but an unknown experimental factor could not be ruled out. Specific HLA alleles were associated with 15,000 to 20,000 TCR beta sequences at a false discovery rate of 0.05 in a later analysis. Three of the identified cytomegalovirus-associated TCR beta chains were confirmed in vitro to be specific for cytomegalovirus antigens. Because HLA typing was missing for some donors at each locus, association tests included only the typed subset. Because counts were too low, seventeen rarely observed V segments, including chromosome 9 orphons, were excluded from the earlier analysis of around 640 of the donors. Some IMGT-functional V segments, including TRBV6-2 and TRBV6-3, could not be distinguished by the 87-base-pair reads and were therefore excluded. Immune exposure information for the cohort was limited to CMV serostatus. In both the original and validation cohorts, the classifier was reported to diagnose cytomegalovirus status with high specificity and sensitivity. In an earlier analysis of approximately 590 of the donors, most TCR beta V segments were observed in productive rearrangements about 90% or about 30% of the time, broadly matching IMGT annotations. A total of 164 TCR beta chains were listed by the study as associated with cytomegalovirus. Compared with equally common non-associated chains, HLA-associated TCR beta chains in a later analysis were more clonally expanded and had lower generation probabilities. Most CMV-associated TCR beta chains appeared to be HLA-restricted in a later analysis, and the HLA associations seemed to be driven largely by CMV exposure. In a later analysis, several top co-occurrence clusters were reported to appear linked to parvovirus B19, influenza, CMV and Epstein-Barr virus. The cohort was sequenced for TCR beta chains only, and without alpha or paired-chain data the features that could be detected were limited. V-gene and J-gene trimming of TCR beta chains was associated with a missense DCLRE1C variant in a later genetic analysis, and the association was replicated in an independent cohort. The sequencing pipeline was judged likely to have produced a cluster of highly shared sequence variants as a technical artifact.

As encoded in the germline V gene (reference sequence), CDR1 is SSHAT while CDR2 is FNYEAQ. The CDR3, cysteine through phenylalanine, is 13 amino acids long. The entry retains the CDR3 DNA only, 39 bases that are in frame from base 1. The library was produced with the immunoSEQ multiplex PCR assay. For the multiplex PCR, a mixture combining 60 forward primers for TCR Vbeta segments and 13 reverse primers for TCR Jbeta segments was used. A multiplex PCR assay on genomic DNA amplified the CDR3 region of rearranged TCR beta genes. Amplified TCR beta libraries were sequenced as 87-base-pair reads on the Illumina HiSeq System. In the original analysis: A later analysis tallied around 82 million unique TCR beta chains across the 700 or so repertoires, and about 10 million of those chains were shared by two or more donors. Raw reads were error-corrected and collapsed into unique sequences with a nearest-neighbor algorithm that merged closely related sequences to remove PCR and sequencing errors. Alignment of CDR3 sequences to IMGT reference sequences was used to assign V, D and J gene segments. For a sequence to be retained, a match of at least six nucleotides to both a V gene segment and a J gene segment was required. Rearrangements were called productive when the CDR3 lacked stop codons and stayed in frame with V and J; all others were non-productive. CDR3 was defined by IMGT convention, running from the second conserved V-encoded cysteine to the conserved J-encoded phenylalanine. In an earlier analysis of just under 600 of the donors, sequences lacking an unambiguous match to a single V gene segment were excluded. In an earlier analysis of some 590 of the donors, a V segment was called functional when productive rearrangements were above 56.7%, and segregating when the standard deviation between donors exceeded 5%. To diagnose cytomegalovirus status from the catalog of TCR beta chain sequences, a statistical classification framework was built. A later analysis assigned V and J genes by comparing TCR nucleotide sequences with IMGT/GENE-DB human TR gene sequences. A later analysis assigned CDR3 sequences and most-parsimonious VDJ recombination scenarios with the TCRdist pipeline. In a later analysis, each TCR beta chain was defined by its CDR3 amino acid sequence together with its V-gene family, and reads lacking a unique V-gene family were excluded. As a way to deal with suspected cross-contamination and a sequencing artifact, a later analysis dropped hundreds of nucleotide sequences that were highly shared and had low generation probability. In a later analysis, a clonal expansion index for each public chain was calculated from normalized within-repertoire ranks of inferred template counts. In a later analysis, generation probabilities were computed using a VDJ recombination model fitted to out-of-frame rearrangements, and the results were checked against IGoR. In a later analysis, hypergeometric tests were used to score TCR-TCR, TCR-HLA and TCR-CMV co-occurrence, with a repertoire-size bias correction applied to TCR pairs. A later analysis estimated false discovery rates by permuting HLA or CMV assignments 20 times. In a later analysis, co-occurring TCRs were grouped using DBSCAN, and TCRdist sequence similarity was added for clustering within HLA-allele-positive subsets. Repertoires with fewer than 30,000 or more than 120,000 public chains, plus five repertoires with anomalous nucleotide sharing, were excluded from co-occurrence clustering. What TCRdb holds here is the immuneACCESS table cut down to in-frame rearrangements. Part of the clones is not present; checked against another copy, under half of the missing clones reflect an unresolved V gene, and the others are unexplained. D and trimming come from the DNA, and the V and J calls and clone size come from that table. Present in this sample are approximately 170,000 clones, around four fifths of which were seen just once. The top ten constitute about 3.1% of the sample.

The cohort consisted of 600 to 700 healthy bone marrow donors. All cohort members were sampled while nominally healthy, although unrecorded immune exposures were likely present. The donor was CMV seronegative and was included in the group of under 450 seronegative cohort members. A peripheral blood sample was collected from each donor, and TCR beta sequencing was performed on peripheral blood mononuclear cells. Genomic DNA was extracted from the blood cell samples with the Qiagen DNeasy Blood Extraction Kit. This clone was detected a few times. Its recognized antigen is unknown. An end of the junction differs from the germline gene, which may be a read error.

The receptor comes from a female donor in good health and CMV-seronegative. Sample: PBMCs. The chain joins TRBV7-7 to TRBJ2-7; TRBD1 could be the D gene, as 5 bases match. The DNA reads TGTGCTAGCAGCTTAGACAGAACCTACGAGCAGTACTTC. It translates as CASSLDRTYEQYF.